This T cell receptor beta chain was identified during a study of T cells in Graves' hyperthyroidism and ophthalmopathy. The study's findings and limits: Ophthalmopathy was separated from stable hyperthyroidism by a 13 V-J model.

TCR beta CDR3 regions were amplified from RNA transcripts. TCR CDR3 underwent first-round RT-PCR with the HTBI primer set. TCRdb independently ran MiXCR on the multiplex PCR reads; one entry per CDR3 protein. The repertoire holds 500,000 to 650,000 distinct CDR3 sequences, roughly a sixth seen once, with around 17% in the top ten. Germline lookup yields CDR1 MNHNS and CDR2 SASEGT. Trimming cost V 8 bases and J 2 bases, with 11 bases left between them. The CDR3 spans 13 residues. This clonotype showed up just a few times. The antigen remains unidentified. This TCR was recovered from a woman between 18 and 30 years old with Graves' ophthalmopathy. The rearrangement links TRBV6-1 to TRBJ2-3, with D perhaps given as TRBD1 or TRBD2 (5 bases each). Sequencing was performed on blood. CDR3 coding DNA: TGTGCCAGCCGTATCGGGGCCACAGATACGCAGTATTTT. As protein: CASRIGATDTQYF.